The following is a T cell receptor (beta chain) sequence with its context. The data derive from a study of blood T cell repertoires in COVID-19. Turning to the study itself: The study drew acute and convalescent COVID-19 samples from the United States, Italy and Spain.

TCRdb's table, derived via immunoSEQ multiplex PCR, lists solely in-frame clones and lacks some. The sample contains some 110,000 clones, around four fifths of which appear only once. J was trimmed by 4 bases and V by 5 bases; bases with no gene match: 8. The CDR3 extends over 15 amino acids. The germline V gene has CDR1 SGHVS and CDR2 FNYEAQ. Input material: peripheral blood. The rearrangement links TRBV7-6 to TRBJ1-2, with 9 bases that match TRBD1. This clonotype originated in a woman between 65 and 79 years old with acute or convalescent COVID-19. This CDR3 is CASSRGQGGSYGYTF. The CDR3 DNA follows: TGTGCCAGCAGCCGGGGACAGGGAGGCAGCTATGGCTACACCTTC.